Reported below is one TCR beta chain. The data originate from a study of response to subunit inactivated influenza vaccine. The V and J ends lost 0 bases and 6 bases respectively, with 15 bases between them. In germline, CDR1 is LNHNV, CDR2 YYDKDF (reference sequence). CDR3 size: 16 residues. TCRdb processed the RT-PCR reads anew with MiXCR; each CDR3 protein has one entry. The sample has about 540,000 distinct CDR3 sequences, approximately 24% seen once. These records were also assigned to another study, of T cells expressing NK-cell markers. According to that study: Beta-chain TCR cDNA was generated via 5'RACE template switching with UMIs. In several experiments, an anti-gamma-delta TCR antibody restricted sorting to alpha-beta TCR T cells.

The sequence derives from a man in his fifties who received an inactivated influenza vaccine. This chain links TRBV15 with TRBJ1-5; perhaps TRBD1 as D (5 bases). The sample was CD4+ T cells sorted from PBMCs, taken 12 days after vaccination. In nucleotides, the CDR3 is TGTGCCACCAGCAGAGATGCCCGACAGAACGGTCAGCCCCAGCATTTT. As protein: CATSRDARQNGQPQHF.